This T cell receptor (beta chain) was captured in a study of T cell responses to AZD1222 COVID-19 vaccine. The CDR3 has 14 amino acids. Trimming removed 7 bases at V and 0 bases at J, with 9 bases between. Germline V gene lookup returns CDR1 KGHDR and CDR2 SFDVKD. TCRdb's table, derived via immunoSEQ multiplex PCR, lists solely in-frame clones and lacks some. The sample records about 100,000 clones, 70% to 90% being singletons. This clonotype was obtained from an adult who received the AZD1222 COVID-19 vaccine. This chain links TRBV24-1 with TRBJ1-3; D is perhaps TRBD1 (5 bases). The specimen was peripheral blood, collected 28 days after the second AZD1222 dose. DNA of the CDR3: TGTGCCACCAGCACAGGCCACTCTGGAAACACCATATATTTT. It translates to CATSTGHSGNTIYF.